Detailed here is one T cell receptor (beta chain). Antigen: not known. The data were produced by immunoSEQ multiplex PCR, yet TCRdb's version contains in-frame clones alone and is incomplete. The table shows about 150,000 clones, with 86% occurring only once. These data are taken from a study of T cell responses to AZD1222 COVID-19 vaccine. Regarding the study as a whole: The donor group comprised mostly white British people and more females; the analysis possibly underestimated clonal diversity.

The V gene lost 0 bases and the J gene lost 7 bases, with 10 bases spanning the gap. CDR3 length: 13 residues. Germline V gene data show CDR1 as SGDLS and CDR2 as YYNGEE. The starting material was peripheral blood, obtained 28 days after the second AZD1222 dose. This receptor was obtained from an adult who received the AZD1222 COVID-19 vaccine. The rearrangement links TRBV9 to TRBJ1-1; TRBD1 might be the D (5 bases). CDR3 sequence: CASSVDSGGEAFF. CDR3 DNA: TGTGCCAGCAGCGTAGATAGTGGGGGTGAAGCTTTCTTT.